The T cell receptor beta chain described here comes from a study of long-term antiretroviral therapy in people with HIV. The assay, immunoSEQ v3.0, was run at survey level. Sequencing had a target that covered about 40,000-55,000 T-cell genomes per sample. Clones were read by immunoSEQ multiplex PCR, and TCRdb kept only the in-frame ones, dropping some. The data contain approximately 15,000 clones, more than 60% of them singletons. A single count supports this clone. The CDR3 consists of 15 residues. The V gene end was trimmed by 3 bases and the J gene end by 7 bases; junction bases not matched to a gene: 8. Germline-derived CDR1 and CDR2 are SNHLY and FYNNEI.

The chain combines TRBV2 with TRBJ2-1; 8 bases are shared with TRBD1. This specimen consisted of unsorted PBMCs, obtained 2.1 to 2.2 years before starting antiretroviral therapy. The origin of this receptor is a man younger than 45 with HIV. The CDR3 DNA is TGTGCCAGCAGTGAGGTGACAGGGGCCCGGAATGAGCAGTTCTTC. Residues: CASSEVTGARNEQFF.